The 4 T cell receptor beta chains given below trace back to one sample, sequenced in a study of blood T cell repertoires in COVID-19. Using immunoSEQ multiplex PCR, the repertoire was profiled, and TCRdb retains in-frame clones only, with some absent. The sample yields over 250,000 clones, approximately 89% seen once. Sequencing used PBMCs or T cells enriched from blood (not recorded which). Receptors were obtained from a woman in her twenties or thirties who had recovered from COVID-19.

This chain joins TRBV15 and TRBJ2-7, with 7 positions matching TRBD2. The CDR3 runs to 13 residues. V dropped 5 bases and J dropped 6; count of bases not matched to a gene: 7. Germline V lookup: CDR1 LNHNV, CDR2 YYDKDF (reference sequence). The CDR3 here is CATSGGVSAEQYF. DNA for the CDR3: TGTGCCACCAGCGGGGGGGTGTCTGCCGAGCAGTACTTC. Using reference TRBV15 and TRBJ2-7 for the parts outside the CDR3, the full variable domain is DAMVIQNPRYQVTQFGKPVTLSCSQTLNHNVMYWYQQKSSQAPKLLFHYYDKDFNNEADTPDNFQSRRPNTSFCFLDIRSPGLGDTAMYLCATSGGVSAEQYFGPGTRLTVT.

V gene TRBV11-2 combines with J gene TRBJ2-7, with 10 bases aligning to TRBD1. Germline-derived CDR1 and CDR2 are SGHAT and FQNNGV. The CDR3 has 14 residues. V trimming: 4 bases; J trimming: 3 bases; junction bases outside the gene matches: 3. The CDR3 nucleotides read TGTGCCAGCAGCTCAAGGACAGGGGGCTACGAGCAGTACTTC. Its translation is CASSSRTGGYEQYF.

The sample holds a few counts of this clone. CDR3 in DNA: TGTGCCAGCTGGGGGGGGAGGAGGAACACTGAAGCTTTCTTT. It yields the protein CASWGGRRNTEAFF. The chain couples TRBV21-1 to TRBJ1-1. TRBV21-1 counts as a pseudogene. CDR3 length equals 14 residues.

V and J are TRBV28 and TRBJ1-4; the match to TRBD1 covers 9 bases. The V gene's germline CDR1 is MDHEN and CDR2 SYDVKM. The V and J ends lost 3 bases and 16 bases, in that order; junction bases with no gene match: 6. This CDR3 spans 12 amino acids. This CDR3 is CASSLGTGIPFF. In DNA, the CDR3 is TGTGCCAGCAGTTTGGGGACAGGGATCCCGTTTTTT.